These T cell receptor beta chains were read from a single sample in a study of vaccination and CD4 T cells after COVID-19. TCRdb re-analysed the PCR reads in MiXCR, keeping a single row per CDR3 protein. The sample gives more than 13,000 distinct CDR3 sequences, around 24% of which show up once; about 18% is in the top ten. Their recognized antigens are unknown. Sequenced here: CD4+ T cells from blood, cultured in vitro, sampled after SARS-CoV-2 vaccination. The source is a human donor who had recovered from COVID-19. Both conserved end residues are trimmed from each CDR3. Not every row has a clone size; where given, it reads once, few, many or a size class.

j_call clone_size v_call cdr3_aa
TRBJ2-7 . TRBV19 ASSIAGFPYEQY
TRBJ1-2 . TRBV7-2 ASSLEQANSCGYT
TRBJ1-5 few TRBV7-8 ASSDGTHNPQGQH
TRBJ1-2 . TRBV18 ASSRKRDTRELYGYT
TRBJ2-5 . TRBV5-1 ASSLTGAQETQY
TRBJ2-3 . TRBV21-1 ASSKAQYTDTQY
TRBJ2-1 . TRBV4-3 ASSPRGGQGVFQANEQF
TRBJ1-2 few TRBV12-3/TRBV12-4 ASSLATWSHTNYGYT
TRBJ1-1 few TRBV10-3 AIRDRDEAF
TRBJ1-6 . TRBV18 ASSPRHGNSPLQ
TRBJ2-7 few TRBV28 ASSLSARGAHEQY
TRBJ1-4 few TRBV7-9 ASSLTTSAANEKLF
TRBJ2-1 few TRBV19 AVKSGTSELNEQF
TRBJ2-7 medium-sized TRBV20-1 SARSKSYEQY
TRBJ2-3 . TRBV4-3 ASSHLVEGGTDTQY
TRBJ1-2 few TRBV20-1 SASRGVDGYT
TRBJ2-5 few TRBV7-2 ASSSGGAGETQY
TRBJ2-3 . TRBV4-2 ASSQDGTPSTDTQY
TRBJ2-1 large TRBV27 ASSPYLSSGSEGEQF
TRBJ1-1 . TRBV5-3 ARRQPRQGNTEAF
TRBJ1-5 . TRBV20-1 SATAGGRMGSPQH
TRBJ2-7 few TRBV20-1 SAHSGTSWNEQY
TRBJ2-3 few TRBV6-5 ASSYSLIAGGTDTQY
TRBJ1-2 few TRBV19 ASSGQGSYGYT
TRBJ1-4 . TRBV7-9 ASSFGREKLF
TRBJ2-1 few TRBV6-1 ASSRQGSYNEQF
TRBJ2-7 few TRBV7-2 ASSLGALQGPYEQY
TRBJ2-1 few TRBV20-1 SASCGLLPNEQF
TRBJ1-1 . TRBV12-3/TRBV12-4 ASSPSGGMNTEAF
TRBJ2-1 few TRBV6-4 ASSNQYNEQF
TRBJ1-5 . TRBV7-2 ASRNPGGNQPQH
TRBJ1-5 . TRBV11-2 ASSHSRVTSRTNNQPQH
TRBJ1-3 few TRBV28 ASSPQRGTIY
TRBJ2-1 . TRBV5-8 ASSLRSGLAGYNEQF
TRBJ2-7 . TRBV28 ASSPWTSGSYEQY
TRBJ2-2 few TRBV24-1 ATSDFPGQGRTGELF
TRBJ1-1 few TRBV12-3/TRBV12-4 ASSLTFGGNTEAF
TRBJ1-2 medium-sized TRBV15 ATSREQYGYT
TRBJ1-4 . TRBV19 ASSQQITNEKLF
TRBJ2-7 . TRBV27 ANSYDSYEQY
TRBJ2-1 . TRBV7-3 ASSLTPLTSGDEQF
TRBJ1-2 . TRBV29-1 SVQTGWNGYT
TRBJ2-1 . TRBV11-3 ASSLGTSGTGEEQF
TRBJ2-1 . TRBV2 ASSQQGLLARNEQF
TRBJ2-7 . TRBV5-1 ASSPRRASGGSSYEQY
TRBJ2-2 once TRBV5-6 ASSLDVGVIEGELF
TRBJ1-2 . TRBV6-1 ASSTQGPYGYT